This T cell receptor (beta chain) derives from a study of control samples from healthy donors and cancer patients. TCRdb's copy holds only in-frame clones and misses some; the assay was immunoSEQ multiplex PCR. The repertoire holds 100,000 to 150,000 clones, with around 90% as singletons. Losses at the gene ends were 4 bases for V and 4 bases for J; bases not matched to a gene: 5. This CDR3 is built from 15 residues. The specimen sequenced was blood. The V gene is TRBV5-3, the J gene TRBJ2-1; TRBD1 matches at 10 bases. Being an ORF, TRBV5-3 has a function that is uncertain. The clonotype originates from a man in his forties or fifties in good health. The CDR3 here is CARSLRGQGYNEQFF. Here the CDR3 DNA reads TGTGCCAGAAGCCTCCGGGGACAGGGGTACAATGAGCAGTTCTTC.